This entry describes one TCR beta chain. The antigen is unknown. Every patient had mismatch repair deficiency by PCR or immunohistochemistry. A few pembrolizumab responders had their TCRs sequenced. The sample belongs to a study of PD-1 blockade in mismatch repair-deficient tumors. Study at large: Patients had approximately 11 mismatch repair-deficient cancer types and were previously treated and progressing.

The CDR3 runs 16 residues. From germline, CDR1 is SNHLY and CDR2 FYNNEI. V was cut by 6 bases and J by 9 bases, with 24 bases left in between. Method: immunoSEQ multiplex PCR; TCRdb's copy keeps in-frame clones and lacks some. The sample holds about 19,000 clones, around 79% seen once. Study-level findings and limits: Tumor-resident clones, often absent from pretreatment blood, expanded after pembrolizumab and then contracted.

Sample: PBMCs, taken 52 weeks after starting pembrolizumab. The origin of this receptor is an adult with mismatch repair-deficient cancer. This chain connects TRBV2 to TRBJ1-3; D may be TRBD1 (6 bases). This CDR3 is CASSDPGRDISSTIYF. The CDR3 region has the DNA TGTGCCAGCAGCGATCCTGGCAGGGACATATCGAGCACCATATATTTT.